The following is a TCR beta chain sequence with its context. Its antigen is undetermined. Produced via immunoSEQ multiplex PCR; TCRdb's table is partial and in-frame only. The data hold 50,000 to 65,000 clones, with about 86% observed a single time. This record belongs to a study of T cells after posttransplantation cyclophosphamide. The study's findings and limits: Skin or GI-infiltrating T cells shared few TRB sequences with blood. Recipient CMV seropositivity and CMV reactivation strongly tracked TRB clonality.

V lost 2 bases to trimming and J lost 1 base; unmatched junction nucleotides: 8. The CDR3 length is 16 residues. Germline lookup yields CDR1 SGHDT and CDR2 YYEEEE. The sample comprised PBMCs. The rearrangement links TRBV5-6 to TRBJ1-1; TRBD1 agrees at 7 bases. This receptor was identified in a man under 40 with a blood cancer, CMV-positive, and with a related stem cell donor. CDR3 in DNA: TGTGCCAGCAGCTTAAGGGGGCCAAGCCGGAACACTGAAGCTTTCTTT. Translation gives CASSLRGPSRNTEAFF.